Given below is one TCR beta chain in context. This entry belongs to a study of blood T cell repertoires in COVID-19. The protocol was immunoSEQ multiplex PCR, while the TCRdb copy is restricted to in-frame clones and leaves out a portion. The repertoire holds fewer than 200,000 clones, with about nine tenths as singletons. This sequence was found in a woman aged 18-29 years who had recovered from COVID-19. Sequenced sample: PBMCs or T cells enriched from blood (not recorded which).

The CDR3 spells CASSLAENRGTEAFF. CDR3 sequence (DNA): TGCGCCAGCAGCTTGGCCGAGAATCGGGGCACTGAAGCTTTCTTT. This chain connects TRBV5-1 to TRBJ1-1, with D uncertain. With 0 bases removed from V and 4 bases from J, the gap between germline ends came to 13 bases. The CDR3 contains 15 residues. CDR1 and CDR2 (germline): SGHRS, YFSETQ. The whole variable domain, remainder taken from reference TRBV5-1 and TRBJ1-1, is KAGVTQTPRYLIKTRGQQVTLSCSPISGHRSVSWYQQTPGQGLQFLFEYFSETQRNKGNFPGRFSGRQFSNSRSEMNVSTLELGDSALYLCASSLAENRGTEAFFGQGTRLTVV.